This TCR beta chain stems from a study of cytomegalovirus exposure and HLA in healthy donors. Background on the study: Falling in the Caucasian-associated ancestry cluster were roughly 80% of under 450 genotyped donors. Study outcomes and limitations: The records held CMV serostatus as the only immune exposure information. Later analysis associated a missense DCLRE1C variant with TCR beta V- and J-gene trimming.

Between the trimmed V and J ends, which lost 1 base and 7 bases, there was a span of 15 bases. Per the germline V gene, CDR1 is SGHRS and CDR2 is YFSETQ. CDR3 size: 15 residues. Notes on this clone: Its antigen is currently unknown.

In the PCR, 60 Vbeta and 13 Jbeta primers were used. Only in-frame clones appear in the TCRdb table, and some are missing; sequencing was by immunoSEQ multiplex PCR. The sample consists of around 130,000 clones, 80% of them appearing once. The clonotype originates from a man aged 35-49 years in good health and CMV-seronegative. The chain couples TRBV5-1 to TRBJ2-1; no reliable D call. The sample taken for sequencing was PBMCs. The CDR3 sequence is CASSLMAVQDNEQFF. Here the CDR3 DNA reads TGCGCCAGCAGCTTGATGGCAGTTCAGGATAATGAGCAGTTCTTC.